The clone carrying this T cell receptor (beta chain) was counted a few times. Its antigen remains unidentified. These data come from a study of CD8+ T cells in alopecia areata. Study-level points and caveats: Just one nonresponder means the tie between baseline CD8+ expansion and response stays uncertain. There were many expanded lesional clones persisting in scalp and blood during tofacitinib.

RNA extraction and reverse transcription yielded cDNA as sequencing template. Profiling relied on immunoSEQ multiplex PCR, and the TCRdb table lists in-frame clones only, not all of them. The repertoire holds under 350,000 clones, with 55% to 70% as singletons. The length of the CDR3 is 13 residues. V lost 2 bases and J 4 bases, leaving 8 bases between the germline ends. CDR1 SEHNR and CDR2 FQNEAQ come from the germline V gene (reference sequence). The treatment here: oral pan-JAK inhibitor, 5-10 mg twice daily. Lesional scalp tissue (obtained by punch biopsy) and peripheral blood were collected from alopecia areata patients.

The material was CD4+ T cells sorted from blood, obtained at week 24, from a patient treated with tofacitinib. This sequence was found in a human donor with alopecia areata. V and J are TRBV7-9 and TRBJ1-1; the D is unclear. The CDR3 here is CASSLKGVTEAFF. CDR3 DNA: TGTGCCAGCAGCTTAAAGGGAGTCACTGAAGCTTTCTTT.